Presented here are 30 T cell receptor beta chains from one specimen sequenced in a study of cytomegalovirus exposure and HLA in healthy donors. A multiplex PCR was run with 60 Vbeta primers and 13 Jbeta primers. The assay was immunoSEQ multiplex PCR, and TCRdb's table has in-frame clones only and misses some. Among some 110,000 clones listed, over 70% were seen once. The source material was PBMCs. These receptors originate from a female donor in good health and CMV-seronegative.

This clone was seen a handful of times. This chain connects TRBV11-2 to TRBJ2-5; D is possibly TRBD1 (5 bases). Trimming removed 2 bases at V and 2 bases at J, with 6 bases between. Germline CDR1 is SGHAT and CDR2 is FQNNGV. The CDR3 loop spans 13 amino acids. CDR3 region: CASSLSGQETQYF. DNA for the CDR3: TGTGCCAGCAGCTTATCAGGGCAAGAGACCCAGTACTTC.

This rearrangement joins TRBV4-1 to TRBJ2-3; 12 bases agree with TRBD2. This CDR3 spans 16 amino acids. Losses at the gene ends were 4 bases for V and 4 bases for J; bases not matched to a gene: 6. CDR1 and CDR2 (germline): MGHRA, YSYEKL. Here the CDR3 reads CASSRSTSGSSDTQYF. The CDR3 nucleotides are TGCGCCAGCAGCCGCTCGACTAGCGGGAGTTCAGATACGCAGTATTTT.

In its sample, this clone was seen a few times. J is TRBJ2-7 and V is TRBV6-1, with TRBD2 matching over 8 bases. V shed 1 base and J 6 bases; nucleotides not matched to a gene: 11. CDR1 MNHNS and CDR2 SASEGT come from the germline V gene. This CDR3 spans 16 amino acids. The CDR3 DNA follows: TGTGCCAGCAGTGAAGTGGGAGCGGGAGAACGACTCGAGCAGTACTTC. Translating it yields CASSEVGAGERLEQYF.

V usage is TRBV18 and J usage is TRBJ2-5; D gene uncertain. V was pared by 8 bases and J by 5 bases, with 15 bases between. The CDR3 runs to 13 residues. Germline V lookup: CDR1 KGHSH, CDR2 LQKENI. CDR3 in DNA: TGTGCCAGCGCGACCTCGGGTCGGGAGACCCAGTACTTC. Encoded protein: CASATSGRETQYF.

This clone was observed a few times. The J gene is TRBJ2-5, the V gene TRBV4-2; TRBD1 matches at 7 bases. CDR3 length: 16 amino acids. Germline lookup yields CDR1 LGHNA and CDR2 YNFKEQ. J lost 2 bases, V lost 3 bases, and 9 bases had no gene match. CDR3 loop: CASSQGSGGVQETQYF. DNA of the CDR3: TGTGCCAGCAGCCAGGGGTCAGGGGGAGTACAAGAGACCCAGTACTTC.

The genes are TRBV5-8 and TRBJ2-1; possibly TRBD2 for D (6 bases). V was shortened by 0 bases and J by 7 bases, with 17 bases between the two germline ends. The CDR3 has 16 amino acids. CDR1 is SGHTS and CDR2 is YDEGEE in the germline V gene. CDR3 nucleotides: TGTGCCAGCAGCTTGGAGGGTGGGGGAGGTAAAAATGAGCAGTTCTTC. This translates into CASSLEGGGGKNEQFF.

The V gene is TRBV6-6, the J gene TRBJ2-7, with D perhaps matching TRBD1 (5 bases). The CDR3 spans 12 residues. V dropped 2 bases and J dropped 5 bases, with 7 bases sitting between them. CDR1 is MNHNY, CDR2 SVGAGI, per germline (reference sequence). As DNA, the CDR3 is TGTGCCAGCAGTTACACCAGGGACGAGCAGTACTTC. It is translated as CASSYTRDEQYF.

This chain joins TRBV18 and TRBJ2-3; 7 bases map to TRBD1. CDR3 size: 15 residues. The germline gives CDR1 KGHSH, CDR2 LQKENI. V was pared by 6 bases and J by 5 bases, with 11 bases of the junction left unmatched. CDR3 DNA sequence: TGTGCCAGCTCGACCAGGGACAGACTTCTAGATACGCAGTATTTT. Translating gives CASSTRDRLLDTQYF. The full variable domain, completed using reference TRBV18 and TRBJ2-3, is NAGVMQNPRHLVRRRGQEARLRCSPMKGHSHVYWYRQLPEEGLKFMVYLQKENIIDESGMPKERFSAEFPKEGPSILRIQQVVRGDSAAYFCASSTRDRLLDTQYFGPGTRLTVL.

The rearrangement links TRBV11-3 to TRBJ2-7; D is undetermined. Germline-derived CDR1 and CDR2 are SGHNT and YENEEA. The CDR3 consists of 11 residues. The V gene lost 3 bases and the J gene lost 7 bases, with 7 bases spanning the gap. CDR3 region: CASSFTGEQYF. For the CDR3, the DNA is TGTGCCAGCAGCTTTACGGGTGAGCAGTACTTC.

This chain connects TRBV27 to TRBJ2-1, with TRBD2 matching over 11 bases. Germline values: CDR1 MNHEY, CDR2 SMNVEV (reference sequence). The J segment lost 7 bases and the V segment lost 3 bases, leaving 11 bases of the junction unmatched. This CDR3 is built from 17 residues. The CDR3 bases are TGTGCCAGCAGTTTTTCTCCACTAGCGGGAGTTGGAAATGAGCAGTTCTTC. Translation: CASSFSPLAGVGNEQFF.

The sample holds a few counts of this clone. The V gene is TRBV25-1, the J gene TRBJ1-1; 7 bases fit TRBD1. The CDR3 has 12 amino acids. Germline CDR1 MGHDK, CDR2 SYGVNS. Trimming cost V 5 bases and J 4 bases; bases outside gene matches: 1. The CDR3 DNA reads TGTGCCAGCAGTCAGGGGGGCACTGAAGCTTTCTTT. This encodes CASSQGGTEAFF.

The chain couples TRBV7-9 to TRBJ1-3, with D perhaps TRBD1 (5 bases). V lost 3 bases and J 3 bases, leaving 15 bases between the germline ends. This CDR3 spans 16 amino acids. Germline CDR1 SEHNR, CDR2 FQNEAQ (reference sequence). This chain's CDR3 is CASSFDRASLGNTIYF. The CDR3 DNA follows: TGTGCCAGCAGCTTCGACAGAGCGAGTCTTGGAAACACCATATATTTT.

The chain joins TRBV30 to TRBJ1-2; TRBD1 is a possible D gene (6 bases). Germline V gives CDR1 GTSNPN, CDR2 SVGIG (reference sequence). The CDR3 length is 13 residues. V was shortened by 1 base and J by 6 bases, with 12 bases between the two germline ends. CDR3: CAWSDDRTDGYTF. In DNA form, the CDR3 reads TGTGCCTGGAGTGACGACAGGACGGATGGCTACACCTTC.

The rearrangement links TRBV2 to TRBJ2-3; 7 positions agree with TRBD2. This CDR3 is built from 15 residues. The V and J ends lost 9 bases and 2 bases, in that order; junction bases with no gene match: 11. Germline V gene sequence: CDR1 SNHLY, CDR2 FYNNEI. For the CDR3, the DNA is TGTGCCAGTACCGCCCTAGCGGCAAACACAGATACGCAGTATTTT. It specifies CASTALAANTDTQYF.

V is TRBV28 and J is TRBJ2-5, with 10 bases fitting TRBD2. The trim removed 4 bases at V and 1 base at J, leaving 3 bases unmatched. CDR3 length equals 15 residues. Germline CDR1 MDHEN, CDR2 SYDVKM. CDR3 region: CASSYRTSGQETQYF. As DNA, the CDR3 is TGTGCCAGCAGTTATAGGACTAGCGGCCAAGAGACCCAGTACTTC. Combining the CDR3 with reference TRBV28 and TRBJ2-5 gives the whole variable domain DVKVTQSSRYLVKRTGEKVFLECVQDMDHENMFWYRQDPGLGLRLIYFSYDVKMKEKGDIPEGYSVSREKKERFSLILESASTNQTSMYLCASSYRTSGQETQYFGPGTRLLVL.

Remarks on this clone: At one end the junction does not follow the germline gene, possibly because of a read error. The rearrangement joins TRBV28 to TRBJ1-1; 7 bases map to TRBD1. This CDR3 is 11 amino acids long. Germline V gene data show CDR1 as MDHEN and CDR2 as SYDVKM. The CDR3, as DNA: TGTACCAGCAGACGGGACAGTGAAGCTTTCTTT. This translates into CTSRRDSEAFF.

V gene TRBV21-1 combines with J gene TRBJ2-1; TRBD1, as called in the table, went unchecked against the DNA. TRBV21-1 is described as a pseudogene. The CDR3 totals 16 residues. The CDR3 coding sequence is TGTGCCAGCAGCACACACAGGGCAGGCTCCTACAATGAGCAGTTCTTC. Encoded protein: CASSTHRAGSYNEQFF.

The chain carries TRBV7-9 and TRBJ2-4; perhaps TRBD1 as D (5 bases). The CDR3 totals 14 residues. Trimming took 1 base from V and 3 from J, leaving 7 bases between them. Looked up from germline, CDR1 is SEHNR and CDR2 is FQNEAQ (reference sequence). The CDR3 DNA follows: TGTGCCAGCAGCTTAGAGGGGTTCAAAAACATTCAGTACTTC. Protein sequence: CASSLEGFKNIQYF.

The chain couples TRBV27 to TRBJ2-4, with a weak D call TRBD1 (7 bases). Trimming removed 3 bases at V and 8 bases at J, with 14 bases between. The CDR3 extends over 14 amino acids. Per germline, CDR1 MNHEY and CDR2 SMNVEV (reference sequence). The CDR3 region is CASSLAGRGDIQYF. In DNA form, the CDR3 reads TGTGCCAGCAGTTTGGCCGGCAGGGGGGACATTCAGTACTTC.

V gene TRBV7-3 combines with J gene TRBJ2-1, with D unclear. Germline CDR1 reads SGHTA; CDR2 reads FQGTGA. The V gene lost 6 bases and the J gene lost 6 bases, with 24 bases spanning the gap. CDR3 length equals 17 residues. Here the CDR3 DNA reads TGTGCCAGCAGTATAGGCGGCGGCTCCCCAAGATTCAATGAGCAGTTCTTC. This codes for CASSIGGGSPRFNEQFF.

The CDR3 nucleotides read TGTGCCAGTAGTACCATTCTAGCCCTCACCGGGGAGCTGTTTTTT. This translates into CASSTILALTGELFF. The rearrangement uses TRBV19 and TRBJ2-2; D is possibly TRBD2 (5 bases). CDR3 length equals 15 residues. Germline V gene data show CDR1 as LNHDA and CDR2 as SQIVND (reference sequence). V was cut by 4 bases and J by 4 bases, with 13 bases left in between.

V is TRBV5-1 and J is TRBJ2-6, with D unclear. V was clipped by 0 bases and J by 2 bases, with 15 bases between them. Per germline, CDR1 SGHRS and CDR2 YFSETQ. This CDR3 comprises 18 residues. The CDR3 nucleotides are TGCGCCAGCAGCTTGGCCTCCACAGCAGCCGCTGGGGCCAACGTCCTGACTTTC. Translation gives CASSLASTAAAGANVLTF.

The CDR3 nucleotides read TGTGCCATCAGCCTGACAGGGTCTAATGAAAAACTGTTTTTT. Amino acid sequence: CAISLTGSNEKLFF. The V call is TRBV10-3, the J call TRBJ1-4; 7 bases align to TRBD1. CDR1 and CDR2 (germline): ENHRY, SYGVKD. Unmatched junction bases numbered 4, after V lost 6 bases and J lost 3 bases. CDR3 size: 14 residues.

V is TRBV28 and J is TRBJ1-2, with TRBD1 as a possible D gene (6 bases). Trimming removed 4 bases from V and 5 bases from J, with 23 bases in between. This CDR3 has 17 residues. The V gene's germline CDR1 is MDHEN and CDR2 SYDVKM. Here the CDR3 reads CASSSMGTPNQRYGYTF. DNA for the CDR3: TGTGCCAGCAGTTCCATGGGGACACCCAATCAGAGGTATGGCTACACCTTC.

This clone was seen a handful of times. The rearrangement uses TRBV28 and TRBJ1-4, with a weak D call TRBD1 (6 bases). The CDR3 sequence is 13 residues long. Germline V gene sequence: CDR1 MDHEN, CDR2 SYDVKM. V gave up 6 bases and J gave up 8 bases, with 13 bases separating them. The CDR3 here is CASRGGGREKLFF. Here the CDR3 DNA reads TGTGCCAGCAGGGGAGGGGGTCGGGAAAAACTGTTTTTT. The full variable domain, rest sourced from reference TRBV28 and TRBJ1-4, is DVKVTQSSRYLVKRTGEKVFLECVQDMDHENMFWYRQDPGLGLRLIYFSYDVKMKEKGDIPEGYSVSREKKERFSLILESASTNQTSMYLCASRGGGREKLFFGSGTQLSVL.

J is TRBJ2-1 and V is TRBV27; TRBD2 agrees at 16 bases. Germline loops: CDR1 MNHEY, CDR2 SMNVEV (reference sequence). Trimming took 2 bases from V and 8 from J; bases not matched to a gene: 6. CDR3 length: 17 residues. The CDR3 DNA follows: TGTGCCAGCAGTTTAAAGGGGACTAGCGGGAGGGCCCATGAGCAGTTCTTC. The encoded protein is CASSLKGTSGRAHEQFF.

V usage is TRBV28 and J usage is TRBJ1-5; 8 nucleotides agree with TRBD1. The germline V gene encodes CDR1 MDHEN and CDR2 SYDVKM. The V and J ends lost 6 bases and 6 bases, in that order; junction bases with no gene match: 7. The CDR3 runs to 14 residues. Written as DNA, the CDR3 is TGTGCCAGCAGCGGCGCAGGGGGCGGTCAGCCCCAGCATTTT. Translated, it gives CASSGAGGGQPQHF.

The genes are TRBV30 and TRBJ1-6, with D hard to call. The germline gives CDR1 GTSNPN, CDR2 SVGIG (reference sequence). V lost 5 bases and J 5 bases, leaving 13 bases between the germline ends. This CDR3 contains 14 residues. CDR3 bases: TGTGCCTGGGCTGCGGGCGGGAATAATTCACCCCTCCACTTT. It specifies CAWAAGGNNSPLHF.

This clone occurred once. The chain joins TRBV7-9 to TRBJ2-1; tentatively, D is TRBD2 (6 bases). The germline V gene encodes CDR1 SEHNR and CDR2 FQNEAQ (reference sequence). Trimming left V 4 bases short and J 7 bases short, with 14 bases between. The CDR3 runs 14 residues. CDR3 in amino acids: CASSSKAGGNEQFF. CDR3 bases: TGTGCCAGCAGCTCCAAAGCCGGAGGGAATGAGCAGTTCTTC.

This chain links TRBV14 with TRBJ2-6; TRBD1 matches at 7 bases. The CDR3 sequence is 20 residues long. The germline V gene encodes CDR1 SGHDN and CDR2 FVKESK. J was trimmed by 4 bases and V by 0 bases; bases with no gene match: 15. The CDR3 nucleotides read TGTGCCAGCAGCCAAGAGGGAAGTCGCCGAGGGGGCTCAGGGGCCAACGTCCTGACTTTC. Its translation is CASSQEGSRRGGSGANVLTF.